This TCR beta chain stems from a study of T-cell memory formation after mild COVID-19. Study in general: The two donors had largely donor-specific TCR clusters.

This clonotype has just a few counts. TCRdb reanalysed the 5' RACE reads using MiXCR and keeps one entry per CDR3 protein. This sample carries about 160,000 distinct CDR3 sequences, 31% of them seen once, and the ten largest clones take around 12%. Losses at the gene ends were 6 bases for V and 2 bases for J; bases not matched to a gene: 9. The CDR3 has 15 amino acids. The V gene's germline CDR1 is SEHNR and CDR2 FQNEAQ (reference sequence). Sequencing was performed on PBMCs or a T cell subset sorted from them (not recorded which). V gene TRBV7-9 combines with J gene TRBJ2-5; 7 bases are a match to TRBD2. The sequence was collected from an adult woman who had mild COVID-19 (a few samples of this study predate the infection). Cell type and time point are not known. The CDR3 bases are TGTGCCAGCAGTATGGGGAGCGGGGTACAAGAGACCCAGTACTTC. Translated: CASSMGSGVQETQYF.